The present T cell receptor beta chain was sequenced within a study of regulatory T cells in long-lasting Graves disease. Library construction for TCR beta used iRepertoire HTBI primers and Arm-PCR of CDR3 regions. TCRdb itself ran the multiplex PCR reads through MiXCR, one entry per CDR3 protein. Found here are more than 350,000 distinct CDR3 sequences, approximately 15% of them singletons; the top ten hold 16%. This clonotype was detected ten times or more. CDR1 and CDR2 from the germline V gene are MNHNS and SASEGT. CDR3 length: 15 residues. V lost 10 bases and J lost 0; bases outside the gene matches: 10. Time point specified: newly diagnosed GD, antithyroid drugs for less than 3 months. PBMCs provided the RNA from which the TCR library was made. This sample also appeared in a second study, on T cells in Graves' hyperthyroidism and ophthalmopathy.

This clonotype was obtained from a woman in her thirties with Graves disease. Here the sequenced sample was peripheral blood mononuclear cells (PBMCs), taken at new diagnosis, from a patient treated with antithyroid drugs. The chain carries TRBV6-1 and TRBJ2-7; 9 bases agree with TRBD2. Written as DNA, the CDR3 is TGTGCCACGTATCGAGCGGGAGGAAGCTCCTACGAGCAGTACTTC. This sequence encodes CATYRAGGSSYEQYF.